This TCR beta chain was observed in a study of T cells in Graves' hyperthyroidism and ophthalmopathy. General study findings and limits: Ophthalmopathy was predicted by the model a median of 6.5 months ahead of onset.

Points on this clonotype: The antigen is not known.

Trimming cost V 7 bases and J 0 bases; bases outside gene matches: 4. The CDR3 runs 13 residues. The V gene's germline CDR1 is GTSNPN and CDR2 SVGIG (reference sequence). Amplified regions were TCR beta CDR3 sequences from RNA transcripts. HTBI primers were the set used in a first-round RT-PCR of the TCR CDR3. Using its own MiXCR run on the multiplex PCR reads, TCRdb lists one record per CDR3 protein. The sample shows around 350,000 distinct CDR3 sequences, roughly 13% of them seen only once. The source is a woman aged 18-29 years with Graves' hyperthyroidism. Sequenced input: blood. This rearrangement joins TRBV30 to TRBJ2-3; TRBD1 matches at 7 bases. CDR3: CALQGRSTDTQYF. The CDR3 DNA sequence: TGTGCCTTACAGGGGCGTAGCACAGATACGCAGTATTTT.